These 14 T cell receptor beta chains came from one sample sequenced in a study of blood T cell repertoires in COVID-19. The method was immunoSEQ multiplex PCR; TCRdb's version includes in-frame clones alone and lacks a portion of them. Of approximately 26,000 clones listed, 80% to 95% are singletons. The specimen sequenced was peripheral blood. These receptors came from a human donor in a cohort sampled during active COVID-19.

The chain combines TRBV27 with TRBJ1-1; TRBD1 matches at 8 bases. The CDR3 is 18 amino acids. The junction had 13 bases not matched to a gene; V was cut back by 0 bases and J by 4 bases. From germline, CDR1 is MNHEY and CDR2 SMNVEV (reference sequence). The CDR3 reads CASSLSGYGQGVGTEAFF. In DNA, the CDR3 is TGTGCCAGCAGTTTATCCGGTTACGGACAGGGTGTTGGCACTGAAGCTTTCTTT.

J is TRBJ2-2 and V is TRBV7-9, with 12 nucleotides matching TRBD1. V shed 5 bases and J 3 bases; nucleotides not matched to a gene: 1. CDR1 is SEHNR and CDR2 is FQNEAQ in the germline V gene (reference sequence). The CDR3 runs 15 residues. CDR3 region: CASSRDRGHTGELFF. The CDR3 DNA is TGTGCCAGCAGCAGGGACAGGGGGCACACCGGGGAGCTGTTTTTT.

The chain recombines TRBV4-2 with TRBJ2-1, with D tentatively TRBD2 (6 bases). CDR1 and CDR2 (germline): LGHNA, YNFKEQ. V shed 1 base and J shed 6 bases, with 16 bases lying between them. The CDR3 has 16 amino acids. The CDR3 spells CASSQGVGGTANEQFF. The DNA for the CDR3 is TGTGCCAGCAGCCAAGGGGTGGGGGGAACCGCCAATGAGCAGTTCTTC.

The V gene is TRBV5-1, the J gene TRBJ1-2; D may be TRBD1 (6 bases). The CDR3 covers 16 residues. Germline V lookup: CDR1 SGHRS, CDR2 YFSETQ. Trimming cost V 2 bases and J 2 bases, with 16 bases left between them. Here the CDR3 reads CASSFLSPDSNYGYTF. CDR3 DNA sequence: TGCGCCAGCAGCTTTCTTAGTCCGGACAGCAACTATGGCTACACCTTC. The variable domain in full, completed from reference TRBV5-1 and TRBJ1-2, reads KAGVTQTPRYLIKTRGQQVTLSCSPISGHRSVSWYQQTPGQGLQFLFEYFSETQRNKGNFPGRFSGRQFSNSRSEMNVSTLELGDSALYLCASSFLSPDSNYGYTFGSGTRLTVV.

This rearrangement joins TRBV5-1 to TRBJ2-6, with D tentatively TRBD1 (5 bases). V was clipped by 4 bases and J by 2 bases, with 7 bases between them. The CDR3 length is 14 residues. Germline V gives CDR1 SGHRS, CDR2 YFSETQ. The CDR3 loop is CASSKGAGANVLTF. The CDR3 nucleotides are TGCGCCAGCAGCAAAGGGGCTGGGGCCAACGTCCTGACTTTC.

The chain has TRBV4-2 and TRBJ2-7; TRBD2 might be the D (6 bases). The length of the CDR3 is 16 residues. The germline gives CDR1 LGHNA, CDR2 YNFKEQ. V was pared by 0 bases and J by 2 bases, with 14 bases between. The CDR3 loop is CASSQDLGGSAYEQYF. For the CDR3, the DNA is TGTGCCAGCAGCCAAGATTTGGGGGGATCTGCCTACGAGCAGTACTTC.

This rearrangement joins TRBV7-9 to TRBJ1-1; D is undetermined. CDR3 length equals 14 residues. CDR1 SEHNR and CDR2 FQNEAQ come from the germline V gene (reference sequence). V lost 1 base to trimming and J lost 4 bases, with 10 bases between them. In DNA form, the CDR3 reads TGTGCCAGCAGCTTAGAGGTTCAGGCCACTGAAGCTTTCTTT. Translation: CASSLEVQATEAFF.

V and J are TRBV5-1 and TRBJ2-6, with D perhaps TRBD2 (7 bases). Germline lookup yields CDR1 SGHRS and CDR2 YFSETQ. The V end lost 7 bases, the J end lost 0 bases, and 20 bases lay between the germline ends. The CDR3 extends over 18 amino acids. CDR3 residues: CASENAGARDSGANVLTF. The CDR3 nucleotides are TGCGCCAGCGAGAACGCGGGGGCGCGGGACTCTGGGGCCAACGTCCTGACTTTC.

The V and J genes are TRBV6-5 and TRBJ2-1, with TRBD2 matching 8 bases. Per the germline V gene, CDR1 is MNHEY and CDR2 is SVGAGI. CDR3 length equals 16 residues. Trimming took 0 bases from V and 7 from J; bases not matched to a gene: 8. This CDR3 is CASSYSGTRSGNEQFF. The CDR3 DNA reads as TGTGCCAGCAGTTACTCGGGGACTAGGAGTGGAAATGAGCAGTTCTTC.

This clone was observed a few times. This chain uses TRBV4-1 with TRBJ1-2; possible D gene TRBD1, 6 bases. The ends were cut back, 3 bases at V and 1 base at J, with 15 bases in the middle. The CDR3 runs to 16 residues. Germline lookup yields CDR1 MGHRA and CDR2 YSYEKL. The CDR3 bases are TGCGCCAGCAGCCAGAACCTAGCGGACAGTAACTATGGCTACACCTTC. The encoded protein is CASSQNLADSNYGYTF.

CDR3 sequence: CAWSTRGLQETQYF. The CDR3 coding sequence is TGTGCCTGGAGTACACGGGGTCTACAAGAGACCCAGTACTTC. The chain has TRBV30 and TRBJ2-5; possibly TRBD2 for D (5 bases). The CDR3 covers 14 residues. V was pared by 2 bases and J by 2 bases, with 12 bases between. CDR1 is GTSNPN and CDR2 is SVGIG in the germline V gene (reference sequence). Full variable domain (outside the CDR3, taken from reference TRBV30 and TRBJ2-5): SQTIHQWPATLVQPVGSPLSLECTVEGTSNPNLYWYRQAAGRGLQLLFYSVGIGQISSEVPQNLSASRPQDRQFILSSKKLLLSDSGFYLCAWSTRGLQETQYFGPGTRLLVL.

The chain employs TRBV2 and TRBJ1-4; 7 bases line up with TRBD1. CDR3 length equals 19 residues. The V gene end was trimmed by 11 bases and the J gene end by 0 bases; junction bases not matched to a gene: 21. Per germline, CDR1 SNHLY and CDR2 FYNNEI. The CDR3 region is CACNRGQSGKTATNEKLFF. In DNA form, the CDR3 reads TGTGCCTGCAACAGGGGACAGTCAGGGAAAACTGCAACTAATGAAAAACTGTTTTTT. Looking up the rest from reference TRBV2 and TRBJ1-4 gives the full variable domain: EPEVTQTPSHQVTQMGQEVILRCVPISNHLYFYWYRQILGQKVEFLVSFYNNEISEKSEIFDDQFSVERPDGSNFTLKIRSTKLEDSAMYFCACNRGQSGKTATNEKLFFGSGTQLSVL.

This chain uses TRBV28 with TRBJ1-2; 7 bases are a match to TRBD1. The ends lost 3 bases at V and 2 bases at J; junction bases unmatched: 0. The CDR3 covers 13 residues. Per germline, CDR1 MDHEN and CDR2 SYDVKM. The CDR3 nucleotides read TGTGCCAGCAGTTTGACAGGGAACTATGGCTACACCTTC. This sequence encodes CASSLTGNYGYTF.

The count of this clone is one. The chain couples TRBV29-1 to TRBJ2-2, with D hard to call. Germline V gene data show CDR1 as SQVTM and CDR2 as ANQGSEA. The V end was cut by 7 bases, the J end by 0 bases, with 9 bases between. CDR3 length: 13 residues. CDR3 DNA: TGCAGCGGGTCTACAGCGAACACCGGGGAGCTGTTTTTT. Translation: CSGSTANTGELFF.